This T cell receptor (beta chain) stems from a study of blood T cell repertoires in COVID-19. V gave up 4 bases and J gave up 7 bases, with 15 bases separating them. The CDR3 runs to 14 residues. Germline CDR1 reads SGHRS; CDR2 reads YFSETQ. Using immunoSEQ multiplex PCR, the repertoire was profiled, and TCRdb retains in-frame clones only, with some absent. The sample shows 200,000 or so clones, under 85% of them seen only once. V usage is TRBV5-1 and J usage is TRBJ1-5, with D maybe TRBD1 (5 bases). The sequence was obtained from a man in his 60s who had recovered from COVID-19. What was sequenced was PBMCs or T cells enriched from blood (not recorded which). The CDR3 coding sequence is TGCGCCAGCAGCCTCCTCGGGGCGGGGCAGCCCCAGCATTTT. It encodes CASSLLGAGQPQHF.